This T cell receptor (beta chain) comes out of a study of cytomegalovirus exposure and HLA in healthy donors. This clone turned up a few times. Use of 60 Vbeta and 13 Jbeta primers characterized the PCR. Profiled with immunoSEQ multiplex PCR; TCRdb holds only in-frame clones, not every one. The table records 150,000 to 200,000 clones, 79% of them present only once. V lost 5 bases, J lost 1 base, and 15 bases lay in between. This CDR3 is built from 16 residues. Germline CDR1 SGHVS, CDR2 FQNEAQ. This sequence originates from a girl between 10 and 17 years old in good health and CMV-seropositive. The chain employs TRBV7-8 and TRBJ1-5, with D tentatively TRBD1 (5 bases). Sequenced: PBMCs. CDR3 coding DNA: TGTGCCAGCAGCCCCCGTGGGGGGACGAGCAATCAGCCCCAGCATTTT. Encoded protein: CASSPRGGTSNQPQHF.